This TCR beta chain was recovered during a study of Tregs in tolerant kidney transplant recipients. This clone was detected once. The target antigen is unknown. This table comes from immunoSEQ multiplex PCR, and its TCRdb copy is limited to in-frame clones, with some not included. The sample comprises tens of thousands of clones, 82% of which are singletons, and about 2.3% rests with the top ten. Material: Tregs from blood cultured with allogeneic cells. The sequence was collected from a human donor in good health.

The CDR3 loop reads CASSQTGSGNTIYF. The DNA of the CDR3 is TGCGCCAGCAGCCAAACAGGGTCAGGAAACACCATATATTTT. The chain employs TRBV5-1 and TRBJ1-3; tentatively, D is TRBD1 (6 bases). Germline V CDR1 and CDR2: SGHRS, YFSETQ. This CDR3 has 14 amino acids. Between the trimmed V and J ends, which lost 4 bases and 4 bases, there was a span of 12 bases.